These 16 T cell receptor beta chains were sequenced from one sample in a study of response to subunit inactivated influenza vaccine. One entry per CDR3 protein results from TCRdb running MiXCR on the RT-PCR reads. The sample has 700,000 to 900,000 distinct CDR3 sequences, 20% to 25% seen once; the top ten hold roughly 10%. Source: PBMCs from blood, taken roughly 5 days after vaccination. Source of these receptors: a man over 45 who received an inactivated influenza vaccine.

The CDR3 DNA reads TGCAGTGCCCCGGGACTAGCGAAACAGACCCAGTACTTC. As protein: CSAPGLAKQTQYF. This chain connects TRBV20-1 to TRBJ2-5; 10 bases align to TRBD2. The trim removed 6 bases at V and 6 bases at J, leaving 7 bases unmatched. Germline lookup yields CDR1 DFQATT and CDR2 SNEGSKA (reference sequence). The CDR3 length is 13 residues.

This clonotype turned up a few times. The genes are TRBV5-1 and TRBJ2-2; either TRBD1 or TRBD2 may fit D (5 bases each). Germline assignment: CDR1 SGHRS and CDR2 YFSETQ. The CDR3 sequence is 15 residues long. Trimming stripped 3 bases from V and 0 bases from J, with 9 bases between. The CDR3 DNA reads as TGCGCCAGCAGCTGGGGGAAATCGAACACCGGGGAGCTGTTTTTT. Amino acids: CASSWGKSNTGELFF.

J is TRBJ2-4 and V is TRBV5-1; 7 bases are a match to TRBD2. Germline-derived CDR1 and CDR2 are SGHRS and YFSETQ. CDR3 size: 16 residues. The V segment lost 0 bases and the J segment 0 bases; nucleotides outside the gene matches: 3. The CDR3 spells CASSLGGGGAKNIQYF. As DNA, the CDR3 is TGCGCCAGCAGCTTGGGTGGCGGGGGAGCCAAAAACATTCAGTACTTC.

The rearrangement uses TRBV7-2 and TRBJ1-3, with TRBD1 matching 7 bases. The CDR3 totals 14 residues. CDR1 and CDR2 (germline): SGHTA, FQGNSA. Losses at the gene ends were 5 bases for V and 7 bases for J; bases not matched to a gene: 8. CDR3 nucleotide sequence: TGTGCCAGCAGCGGGGGACAGCCCGGGAACACCATATATTTT. This sequence encodes CASSGGQPGNTIYF.

The table lists this clonotype with a few counts. As DNA, the CDR3 is TGTGCCATCAGTTACCGGACTAGCGGGAGGAATTCGAACACCGGGGAGCTGTTTTTT. It encodes CAISYRTSGRNSNTGELFF. The chain recombines TRBV10-3 with TRBJ2-2, with TRBD2 matching 14 bases. V gave up 5 bases and J gave up 0 bases; unmatched junction bases: 8. The CDR3 runs 19 residues. Germline values: CDR1 ENHRY, CDR2 SYGVKD.

This clonotype was observed a few times. This chain joins TRBV3-1 and TRBJ2-1; 7 nucleotides align to TRBD1. Germline V gene sequence: CDR1 LGHDT, CDR2 YNNKEL (reference sequence). This CDR3 is 16 amino acids long. V dropped 4 bases and J dropped 10; count of bases not matched to a gene: 16. In DNA form, the CDR3 reads TGTGCCAGCAGCCCAGGTCAGACAGGGTCTGCCGGAGAGCAGTTCTTC. Encoded protein: CASSPGQTGSAGEQFF.

In its sample, this clonotype was seen a few times. CDR3 protein: CASSQTGGNIQYF. CDR3 sequence (DNA): TGCGCCAGCAGCCAGACAGGGGGGAACATTCAGTACTTC. The chain has TRBV4-1 and TRBJ2-4; 9 bases are shared with TRBD1. The CDR3 runs 13 residues. After removal of 3 bases from V and 7 bases from J, the junction contained 1 base not matched to a gene. Germline CDR1 is MGHRA and CDR2 is YSYEKL.

This clonotype was seen more than once but under ten times. In DNA, the CDR3 is TGTGCCAGCAGCAAACAGGGGTACGCGTTCGATGAGCAGTTCTTC. Its protein product is CASSKQGYAFDEQFF. The chain recombines TRBV7-2 with TRBJ2-1; 7 bases match TRBD1. CDR1 is SGHTA and CDR2 is FQGNSA in the germline V gene. V lost 5 bases, J lost 8 bases, and 12 bases stayed unmatched. CDR3 length: 15 amino acids.

V usage is TRBV6-5 and J usage is TRBJ2-1; D tentatively reads TRBD1 or TRBD2 (6 bases each). Germline V gene lookup returns CDR1 MNHEY and CDR2 SVGAGI. V shed 4 bases and J shed 6 bases, with 19 bases lying between them. The CDR3 totals 16 residues. The chain's CDR3 is CASSSNVGGPGNEQFF. CDR3 nucleotides: TGTGCCAGCAGTTCTAACGTGGGGGGCCCCGGCAATGAGCAGTTCTTC.

The V call is TRBV29-1, the J call TRBJ1-1; a possible D gene is TRBD1 (5 bases). Per germline, CDR1 SQVTM and CDR2 ANQGSEA. V was trimmed by 6 bases and J by 2 bases, leaving 16 bases between them. This CDR3 has 14 amino acids. CDR3 coding DNA: TGCAGCGTCGAAAACCGGGACCTAAACACTGAAGCTTTCTTT. Its protein product is CSVENRDLNTEAFF.

The chain employs TRBV12-3 or TRBV12-4 and TRBJ2-2; D assignment may be TRBD1 or TRBD2 (5 bases each). CDR3 length: 14 amino acids. V dropped 6 bases and J dropped 4 bases, with 12 bases sitting between them. CDR3 nucleotides: TGTGCCAGCAGACCGGGACGGTCCACCGGGGAGCTGTTTTTT. Protein: CASRPGRSTGELFF.

In its sample, this clonotype was seen once. The chain couples TRBV7-2 to TRBJ2-5; 7 nucleotides line up with TRBD1. Losses at the gene ends were 5 bases for V and 2 bases for J; bases not matched to a gene: 8. Germline V gene lookup returns CDR1 SGHTA and CDR2 FQGNSA. The CDR3 totals 15 residues. The CDR3 DNA is TGTGCCAGCAGCCTTGGCCGGGACAGACAAGAGACCCAGTACTTC. Its protein is CASSLGRDRQETQYF.

As DNA, the CDR3 is TGTGCCAGCAGCGTAGGACAGGGGGCGGAGACCCAGTACTTC. It encodes CASSVGQGAETQYF. The chain joins TRBV9 to TRBJ2-5; 10 bases fit TRBD1. With 0 bases clipped from V and 5 bases from J, the junction kept 1 base outside the gene matches. The CDR3 loop spans 14 amino acids. Germline V gene sequence: CDR1 SGDLS, CDR2 YYNGEE.

The chain employs TRBV11-2 and TRBJ2-2; no firm D call. The CDR3 is 12 residues long. Germline V gives CDR1 SGHAT, CDR2 FQNNGV. The germline V and J ends were trimmed by 8 bases and 4 bases, with 8 bases remaining between them. For the CDR3, the DNA is TGTGCCAGCGGTCTGGGCACCGGGGAGCTGTTTTTT. Its protein product is CASGLGTGELFF.

This rearrangement joins TRBV5-1 to TRBJ2-5; 13 positions match TRBD2. The CDR3 has 17 amino acids. V lost 3 bases to trimming and J lost 4 bases; unmatched junction nucleotides: 9. Germline V lookup: CDR1 SGHRS, CDR2 YFSETQ. CDR3: CASSSGTSGIRRETQYF. The CDR3 region has the DNA TGCGCCAGCAGCTCCGGGACTAGCGGGATCCGGAGAGAGACCCAGTACTTC.

This clonotype was seen ten or more times. The chain combines TRBV5-1 with TRBJ2-7; 7 bases are a match to TRBD1. Per germline, CDR1 SGHRS and CDR2 YFSETQ. The CDR3 spans 14 residues. V lost 4 bases and J lost 0; bases outside the gene matches: 4. This chain's CDR3 is CASSPQGSSYEQYF. The CDR3 DNA reads TGCGCCAGCAGCCCACAGGGGTCCTCCTACGAGCAGTACTTC. The full variable domain, in which reference TRBV5-1 and TRBJ2-7 provide the parts outside the CDR3, is KAGVTQTPRYLIKTRGQQVTLSCSPISGHRSVSWYQQTPGQGLQFLFEYFSETQRNKGNFPGRFSGRQFSNSRSEMNVSTLELGDSALYLCASSPQGSSYEQYFGPGTRLTVT.